This T cell receptor beta chain was sequenced during a study of regulatory dendritic cells for organ transplantation. On the study more broadly: LPS was added to dendritic cell cultures on day 6.

Findings of the study overall: Memory CD8+ clonal expansion seemed more limited with regulatory than mature dendritic cells. Naive T cells showed high diversity, memory cells less, memory CD8+ least.

Profiled with immunoSEQ multiplex PCR; TCRdb holds only in-frame clones, not every one. Of fewer than 25,000 clones in the sample, roughly 85% were seen once. Sorted subsets were CFSE-labeled and cultured approximately 5 days with allogeneic dendritic cells. This clone was detected once. The antigen is not known. Sequenced sample: naive CD4+ T cells from blood cultured with regulatory dendritic cells. Subset described: CD45RA+ naive T cells. The clonotype was recovered from a human donor in good health.

CDR3 nucleotide sequence: TGTGCCAGCAGCACCCCAGGGATAGGCTACAATGAGCAGTTCTTC. This gives the protein CASSTPGIGYNEQFF. The chain recombines TRBV2 with TRBJ2-1; D is possibly TRBD1 (5 bases). Trimming removed 6 bases from V and 3 bases from J, with 15 bases in between. Germline V gives CDR1 SNHLY, CDR2 FYNNEI. CDR3 length: 15 residues.